Shown below are 10 T cell receptor beta chains from a single sample sequenced in a study of T cells in Graves' hyperthyroidism and ophthalmopathy. Amplification of TCR beta CDR3 regions was performed using RNA transcripts as template. The primer set for the first-round RT-PCR of the TCR CDR3 was HTBI. Using its own MiXCR run on the multiplex PCR reads, TCRdb lists one record per CDR3 protein. The sample holds about 300,000 distinct CDR3 sequences; about 15% are singletons and the top ten take approximately 35%. The sample was blood. The receptor set was obtained from a man aged 25 to 40 with Graves' hyperthyroidism.

The chain carries TRBV24-1 and TRBJ2-2; D remains ambiguous. CDR1 and CDR2 (germline): KGHDR, SFDVKD. There are 16 residues in the CDR3. V gave up 4 bases and J gave up 1 base, with 12 bases separating them. The CDR3 nucleotides are TGTGCCACCAGTGACACCAACAGAGTGAACACCGGGGAGCTGTTTTTT. Residues: CATSDTNRVNTGELFF.

A word on this clonotype: This clone may be a read error of a much larger clone one base away. The CDR3, as DNA: TGTGCCTGGGAGAGCTCCTACGATGAGCAGTTCTTC. This encodes CAWESSYDEQFF. The rearrangement joins TRBV30 to TRBJ2-1; unclear D gene. Germline V lookup: CDR1 GTSNPN, CDR2 SVGIG (reference sequence). This CDR3 spans 12 amino acids.

Written as DNA, the CDR3 is TGCGCCAGCAGCTTGATCGAGGGGGCTGGGGAGCAGTACTTC. As protein: CASSLIEGAGEQYF. This rearrangement joins TRBV5-1 to TRBJ2-7; 7 bases are shared with TRBD1. The germline CDR1 and CDR2 sequences are SGHRS and YFSETQ. With 1 base clipped from V and 7 bases from J, the junction kept 8 bases outside the gene matches. The length of the CDR3 is 14 residues. Drawing the rest from reference TRBV5-1 and TRBJ2-7, the complete variable domain is KAGVTQTPRYLIKTRGQQVTLSCSPISGHRSVSWYQQTPGQGLQFLFEYFSETQRNKGNFPGRFSGRQFSNSRSEMNVSTLELGDSALYLCASSLIEGAGEQYFGPGTRLTVT.

This clonotype appeared a few times. The J gene is TRBJ1-5, the V gene TRBV5-5, with D possibly being TRBD1 (6 bases). Germline loops: CDR1 SGHKS, CDR2 YYEKEE (reference sequence). V dropped 4 bases and J dropped 0 bases, with 20 bases sitting between them. CDR3 length equals 18 residues. The DNA for the CDR3 is TGTGCCAGCAGCCCCCGGGGGGCCGGACTTTATAGCAATCAGCCCCAGCATTTT. Translating it yields CASSPRGAGLYSNQPQHF.

This clonotype was picked up a small number of times. CDR3 residues: CASSRLAGAGETQYF. The CDR3 region has the DNA TGTGCCAGCAGTAGACTAGCGGGAGCAGGGGAGACCCAGTACTTC. This sequence joins TRBV27 and TRBJ2-5; 12 nucleotides match TRBD2. Germline values: CDR1 MNHEY, CDR2 SMNVEV (reference sequence). J was trimmed by 5 bases and V by 5 bases; bases with no gene match: 6. This CDR3 is built from 15 residues.

The chain links TRBV7-9 to TRBJ2-6; D is unresolved. Per germline, CDR1 SEHNR and CDR2 FQNEAQ (reference sequence). The CDR3 spans 13 residues. The V end lost 5 bases, the J end lost 5 bases, and 7 bases lay between the germline ends. CDR3 coding DNA: TGTGCCAGCAGCCGAGTTAGGGCCAACGTCCTGACTTTC. Amino acids: CASSRVRANVLTF.

This clonotype occurred many times. The junction departs from germline at one end; a sequencing error may be responsible. The chain links TRBV5-1 to TRBJ2-7; D call uncertain. The CDR3 extends over 13 amino acids. The germline CDR1 and CDR2 sequences are SGHRS and YFSETQ. CDR3 nucleotide sequence: TGTGCCAGCAGCTTAGCTGGTTCCTACGAGCAGTACTTC. Translated: CASSLAGSYEQYF.

This clonotype was detected many times. The gene calls are TRBV11-3 and TRBJ2-7, with D perhaps given as TRBD1 or TRBD2 (5 bases each). Trimming left V 5 bases short and J 7 bases short, with 12 bases between. The germline V gene has CDR1 SGHNT and CDR2 YENEEA. There are 12 residues in the CDR3. As DNA, the CDR3 is TGTGCCAGCAGCCAATATGGGGGAGAGCAGTACTTC. It is translated as CASSQYGGEQYF.

This clonotype was counted ten times or more. The J gene is TRBJ2-1, the V gene TRBV12-3 or TRBV12-4; the D is unclear. V was cut by 0 bases and J by 6 bases, with 6 bases left in between. CDR3 length: 13 residues. The CDR3 DNA reads as TGTGCCAGCAGTTTAGCGCGGCCCAATGAGCAGTTCTTC. Protein product: CASSLARPNEQFF.

This clonotype was counted many times. This CDR3 is CAWREVDSPLHF. CDR3 DNA: TGTGCCTGGAGGGAAGTAGATTCACCCCTCCACTTT. The chain uses TRBV30 and TRBJ1-6; D unclear. Germline loops: CDR1 GTSNPN, CDR2 SVGIG (reference sequence). This CDR3 is built from 12 residues. V lost 3 bases to trimming and J lost 8 bases, with 8 bases between them.